What follows are 19 T cell receptor beta chains derived from one specimen sequenced in a study of beta chain features in type 1 diabetes. The study reverse transcribed the entire isolated RNA, so it sequenced expressed TCRB transcripts. Clones were sequenced by immunoSEQ multiplex PCR, and TCRdb holds only the in-frame ones, with some missing. The table records 200,000 to 250,000 clones, 25% to 30% of them present only once. Sample: central memory CD4+ T cells from blood. These receptors were taken from a man aged 25 to 40 in good health.

V gene TRBV2 combines with J gene TRBJ1-1, with D perhaps matching TRBD1 (5 bases). V was clipped by 7 bases and J by 4 bases, with 7 bases between them. The CDR3 spans 11 residues. Germline V gene lookup returns CDR1 SNHLY and CDR2 FYNNEI. CDR3 coding DNA: TGTGCCAGCACCAGGGCCACTGAAGCTTTCTTT. Its protein product is CASTRATEAFF.

This clone was observed a few times. This chain uses TRBV25-1 with TRBJ2-5, with TRBD2 as a possible D gene (6 bases). This CDR3 is built from 13 residues. The germline gives CDR1 MGHDK, CDR2 SYGVNS. V lost 1 base and J 3 bases, leaving 6 bases between the germline ends. The DNA of the CDR3 is TGTGCCAGCAGTGAATGGGGGGAAGAGACCCAGTACTTC. Its translation is CASSEWGEETQYF.

The sample holds a few counts of this clone. The chain couples TRBV5-4 to TRBJ1-2; maybe TRBD1 (5 bases). From germline, CDR1 is SGHNT and CDR2 YYREEE (reference sequence). Trimming shortened V by 6 bases and J by 5 bases, and 17 bases separated the two germline ends. The CDR3 runs to 14 residues. The CDR3 DNA is TGTGCCAGCACCACCGGGACGGAGGTTTATGGCTACACCTTC. It codes for CASTTGTEVYGYTF.

This clone was counted at least ten times. The chain has TRBV30 and TRBJ2-2, with 7 positions matching TRBD2. The length of the CDR3 is 14 residues. Germline CDR1 and CDR2: GTSNPN and SVGIG (reference sequence). With V trimmed by 1 base and J by 5 bases, 4 bases remained unmatched. For the CDR3, the DNA is TGTGCCTGGAGTGGAGACGGGGGGACCGGGGAGCTGTTTTTT. This codes for CAWSGDGGTGELFF.

The CDR3 here is CASSLRGNTYNEQFF. The CDR3 bases are TGTGCCAGCAGCTTACGTGGGAACACCTACAATGAGCAGTTCTTC. The rearrangement joins TRBV7-2 to TRBJ2-1; no definite D call. The CDR3 has 15 amino acids. Germline V gene data show CDR1 as SGHTA and CDR2 as FQGNSA. V was shortened by 2 bases and J by 2 bases, with 10 bases between the two germline ends.

This clone was observed many times. The chain has TRBV5-1 and TRBJ2-1; D might be TRBD1 (5 bases). The CDR3 is made up of 15 amino acids. The V end was cut by 0 bases, the J end by 2 bases, with 9 bases between. Per germline, CDR1 SGHRS and CDR2 YFSETQ. CDR3 region: CASSLEGEPYNEQFF. The DNA of the CDR3 is TGCGCCAGCAGCTTGGAAGGGGAACCCTACAATGAGCAGTTCTTC.

The J gene is TRBJ2-2, the V gene TRBV30, with a tentative D call TRBD2 (5 bases). This CDR3 has 16 amino acids. Trimming took off 2 bases at V and 0 bases at J, with 13 bases between the two ends. Germline V gives CDR1 GTSNPN, CDR2 SVGIG (reference sequence). As DNA, the CDR3 is TGTGCCTGGAGTCTAATTGCGACTACGAACACCGGGGAGCTGTTTTTT. Protein product: CAWSLIATTNTGELFF.

The CDR3 loop reads CASSIARPSNQPQHF. CDR3 in DNA: TGTGCCAGTAGTATCGCCAGACCTAGCAATCAGCCCCAGCATTTT. The chain employs TRBV19 and TRBJ1-5, with D unresolved. This CDR3 is 15 amino acids long. CDR1 is LNHDA, CDR2 SQIVND, per germline (reference sequence). Trimming removed 3 bases from V and 0 bases from J, with 9 bases in between.

This chain connects TRBV19 to TRBJ1-1; the D is unclear. The germline V and J ends were trimmed by 1 base and 0 bases, with 3 bases remaining between them. The germline V gene has CDR1 LNHDA and CDR2 SQIVND (reference sequence). The CDR3 totals 13 residues. CDR3 sequence: CASSIVMNTEAFF. In DNA form, the CDR3 reads TGTGCCAGTAGTATAGTAATGAACACTGAAGCTTTCTTT.

This clone was seen just once. The chain combines TRBV5-4 with TRBJ1-2, with TRBD1 identical over 8 bases. The V gene end was trimmed by 5 bases and the J gene end by 0 bases; junction bases not matched to a gene: 6. The CDR3 has 15 amino acids. Germline CDR1 is SGHNT and CDR2 is YYREEE (reference sequence). As DNA, the CDR3 is TGTGCCAGCAGGCCAGAACAGGGGGCTAACTATGGCTACACCTTC. The encoded protein is CASRPEQGANYGYTF.

This sequence joins TRBV7-8 and TRBJ2-7; 8 nucleotides agree with TRBD2. Germline CDR1 reads SGHVS; CDR2 reads FQNEAQ. V gave up 1 base and J gave up 6 bases; unmatched junction bases: 8. The CDR3 has 15 residues. The CDR3 spells CASSLDLAGPLEQYF. CDR3 DNA sequence: TGTGCCAGCAGCTTAGACCTAGCGGGTCCTCTCGAGCAGTACTTC.

The table lists this clone with a few counts. The rearrangement uses TRBV5-6 and TRBJ2-5; TRBD2 agrees at 13 bases. CDR3 length: 15 residues. The J segment lost 5 bases and the V segment lost 4 bases, leaving 5 bases of the junction unmatched. In germline, CDR1 is SGHDT, CDR2 YYEEEE. The CDR3 loop is CASSRTSGGPETQYF. CDR3 DNA: TGTGCCAGCAGCAGGACTAGCGGGGGTCCCGAGACCCAGTACTTC.

Of note for this clone: This probably arose from a read error, given a far larger clone one base away. Other DNA sequences in the sample encode the same CDR3. The rearrangement joins TRBV7-2 to TRBJ2-1; D is uncertain. The germline V gene has CDR1 SGHTA and CDR2 FQGNSA. V gave up 5 bases and J gave up 0 bases, with 5 bases separating them. The CDR3 runs 13 residues. The CDR3 DNA reads TGTGCCAGCAGCGTCGACTCCTACAATGAGCAGTTCTTC. It yields the protein CASSVDSYNEQFF.

The chain combines TRBV30 with TRBJ1-5; 8 bases fit TRBD1. The CDR3 is 16 amino acids. Germline V gene lookup returns CDR1 GTSNPN and CDR2 SVGIG (reference sequence). J lost 2 bases, V lost 1 base, and 7 bases had no gene match. CDR3 in DNA: TGTGCCTGGAGTGGAGGTCAGGGGGCTGGCAATCAGCCCCAGCATTTT. It yields the protein CAWSGGQGAGNQPQHF.

This clone has a handful of counts. This sequence joins TRBV4-1 and TRBJ2-3; tentatively, D is TRBD2 (5 bases). The germline V gene encodes CDR1 MGHRA and CDR2 YSYEKL. V was trimmed by 1 base and J by 1 base, leaving 15 bases between them. This CDR3 has 17 residues. The CDR3 is CASSQGLGDYRTDTQYF. DNA of the CDR3: TGCGCCAGCAGCCAAGGGTTAGGAGACTACCGCACAGATACGCAGTATTTT.

The rearrangement links TRBV7-8 to TRBJ1-5; D uncertain. Germline CDR1 reads SGHVS; CDR2 reads FQNEAQ. This CDR3 spans 13 amino acids. Trimming removed 0 bases from V and 7 bases from J, with 7 bases in between. CDR3 region: CASSLAREQPQHF. CDR3 bases: TGTGCCAGCAGCTTAGCCCGAGAGCAGCCCCAGCATTTT.

This chain joins TRBV30 and TRBJ1-1, with D hard to call. Germline V gene sequence: CDR1 GTSNPN, CDR2 SVGIG (reference sequence). With 6 bases removed from V and 7 bases from J, the gap between germline ends came to 12 bases. CDR3 size: 11 residues. The CDR3: CACGDAVEAFF. In nucleotides, the CDR3 is TGTGCCTGTGGTGACGCGGTTGAAGCTTTCTTT.

CDR3 DNA sequence: TGCAGCGCCGTGAGGCCCGGGGGAACCATATATTTT. It codes for CSAVRPGGTIYF. This rearrangement joins TRBV29-1 to TRBJ1-3; the D gene is possibly TRBD1 (5 bases). From germline, CDR1 is SQVTM and CDR2 ANQGSEA. Trimming stripped 7 bases from V and 10 bases from J, with 17 bases between. The CDR3 contains 12 residues.

In this sample, this clone turned up a few times. This specimen includes other DNA sequences encoding the same CDR3. V usage is TRBV5-1 and J usage is TRBJ2-3; TRBD2 agrees at 11 bases. Looked up from germline, CDR1 is SGHRS and CDR2 is YFSETQ. The length of the CDR3 is 16 residues. Unmatched junction bases numbered 6, after V lost 0 bases and J lost 6 bases. The CDR3 loop reads CASSLGTSGSADTQYF. The CDR3 coding sequence is TGCGCCAGCAGCTTGGGTACTAGCGGGAGTGCGGATACGCAGTATTTT.